These T cell receptor beta chains were read from a single sample in a study of cytomegalovirus exposure and HLA in healthy donors. Assay: immunoSEQ multiplex PCR; the TCRdb copy retains only in-frame clones and omits some. The data hold tens of thousands of clones, with 60% to 85% observed a single time. Sequencing was carried out using PBMCs. The receptors originated from a middle-aged man in good health and CMV-seronegative. The CDR3 runs from the conserved cysteine through the conserved F or W. Fields, in order: J gene, D gene, V gene, clone size, CDR3 DNA, CDR3 protein. The D gene is left open where the match is weak. Rows give clone size only sometimes, using once, few, many, or a class for an expanded clone.

j_call: TRBJ2-1
d_call: NA
v_call: TRBV5-6
clone_size: NA
cdr3_nt: TGTGCCAGCAGCTTAGTGCCCGGGGATGAGCAGTTCTTC
cdr3_aa: CASSLVPGDEQFF

j_call: TRBJ1-2
d_call: TRBD1
v_call: TRBV5-1
clone_size: NA
cdr3_nt: TGCGCCAGCAGCTTGACAGGGGGCGCGGGTGGCTACACCTTC
cdr3_aa: CASSLTGGAGGYTF

j_call: TRBJ1-5
d_call: NA
v_call: TRBV5-8
clone_size: NA
cdr3_nt: TGTGCCAGCAGCTTGGGGAGTTATAGCAATCAGCCCCAGCATTTT
cdr3_aa: CASSLGSYSNQPQHF

j_call: TRBJ1-2
d_call: NA
v_call: TRBV27
clone_size: NA
cdr3_nt: TGTGCCAGCAGTTTTACAGGCGTTGGCTACACCTTC
cdr3_aa: CASSFTGVGYTF

j_call: TRBJ1-4
d_call: TRBD1
v_call: TRBV28
clone_size: once
cdr3_nt: TGTGCCAGCAGTTCAGACCGGACAGGGAATAATGAAAAACTGTTTTTT
cdr3_aa: CASSSDRTGNNEKLFF

j_call: TRBJ2-7
d_call: TRBD2
v_call: TRBV7-7
clone_size: NA
cdr3_nt: TGTGCTAGCAGCACGAGACTAGCGGGGTACTACGAGCAGTACTTC
cdr3_aa: CASSTRLAGYYEQYF

j_call: TRBJ2-7
d_call: NA
v_call: TRBV11-2
clone_size: NA
cdr3_nt: TGTGCCAGCAGCTTAGAGCGGAGCTCCTACGAGCAGTACTTC
cdr3_aa: CASSLERSSYEQYF

j_call: TRBJ2-5
d_call: TRBD2
v_call: TRBV13
clone_size: NA
cdr3_nt: TGTGCCAGCAGCTTCGGGACTAGCGGGAAAGAGACCCAGTACTTC
cdr3_aa: CASSFGTSGKETQYF

j_call: TRBJ1-2
d_call: NA
v_call: TRBV10-3
clone_size: NA
cdr3_nt: TGTGCCATCAGTGGAACATTTCGGGGAGATAACTATGGCTACACCTTC
cdr3_aa: CAISGTFRGDNYGYTF

j_call: TRBJ1-1
d_call: TRBD1
v_call: TRBV4-3
clone_size: NA
cdr3_nt: TGCGCCAGCAGCCGTGGACAGGGGGGCACTGAAGCTTTCTTT
cdr3_aa: CASSRGQGGTEAFF

j_call: TRBJ1-5
d_call: TRBD1
v_call: TRBV19
clone_size: NA
cdr3_nt: TGTGCCAGTAGTACCGAAGGAGGACAGGGGCACCAGCTCCAGCATTTT
cdr3_aa: CASSTEGGQGHQLQHF

j_call: TRBJ2-3
d_call: NA
v_call: TRBV19
clone_size: NA
cdr3_nt: TGTGCCAGTAGTATAGCTCGGGCAGATACGCAGTATTTT
cdr3_aa: CASSIARADTQYF

j_call: TRBJ2-2
d_call: TRBD1
v_call: TRBV7-7
clone_size: NA
cdr3_nt: TGTGCTAGCAGCTTAGCCCCTCGGGACAGGGTGACCGGGGAGCTGTTTTTT
cdr3_aa: CASSLAPRDRVTGELFF

j_call: TRBJ1-4
d_call: TRBD1
v_call: TRBV28
clone_size: NA
cdr3_nt: TGTGCCAGCAGTGTACCTGCGGACAGGGTCAATGAAAAACTGTTTTTT
cdr3_aa: CASSVPADRVNEKLFF

j_call: TRBJ2-7
d_call: TRBD1
v_call: TRBV7-7
clone_size: NA
cdr3_nt: TGTGCTAGCAGCTCTAGACAGGGGCCCGTCTACGAGCAGTACTTC
cdr3_aa: CASSSRQGPVYEQYF

j_call: TRBJ2-1
d_call: NA
v_call: TRBV19
clone_size: NA
cdr3_nt: TGTGCCAGTAGTATAACCCAAGGGGGCTACAATGAGCAGTTCTTC
cdr3_aa: CASSITQGGYNEQFF

j_call: TRBJ2-1
d_call: TRBD2
v_call: TRBV7-2
clone_size: NA
cdr3_nt: TGTGCCAGCAGCTTAGGGCTAGCGGGACCCGGCTCCTACAATGAGCAGTTCTTC
cdr3_aa: CASSLGLAGPGSYNEQFF

j_call: TRBJ2-7
d_call: TRBD2
v_call: TRBV27
clone_size: once
cdr3_nt: TGTGCCAGCAGTTTATCGACTAGCGGGAGCTTTTTTTACGAGCAGTACTTC
cdr3_aa: CASSLSTSGSFFYEQYF

j_call: TRBJ1-1
d_call: NA
v_call: TRBV6-5
clone_size: NA
cdr3_nt: TGTGCCAGCACTCCGGGGGTCATGAACACTGAAGCTTTCTTT
cdr3_aa: CASTPGVMNTEAFF

j_call: TRBJ2-7
d_call: TRBD2
v_call: TRBV29-1
clone_size: NA
cdr3_nt: TGCAGCGCCGAAGGCGGGACTAGCGGGAGGGCCGCCGAGCAGTACTTC
cdr3_aa: CSAEGGTSGRAAEQYF

j_call: TRBJ2-2
d_call: NA
v_call: TRBV7-8
clone_size: NA
cdr3_nt: TGTGCCAGCAGCCGAGCCGGGACAAGGAACACCGGGGAGCTGTTTTTT
cdr3_aa: CASSRAGTRNTGELFF

j_call: TRBJ2-1
d_call: NA
v_call: TRBV5-6
clone_size: NA
cdr3_nt: TGTGCCAGCAGCTTGTTCCAGGCTTCCTACAATGAGCAGTTCTTC
cdr3_aa: CASSLFQASYNEQFF

j_call: TRBJ1-5
d_call: NA
v_call: TRBV7-9
clone_size: NA
cdr3_nt: TGTGCCAGCAGCGGAGACCCGGGGGTTTTAGGGCAGCCCCAGCATTTT
cdr3_aa: CASSGDPGVLGQPQHF

j_call: TRBJ1-2
d_call: TRBD1
v_call: TRBV28
clone_size: NA
cdr3_nt: TGTGCCAGCATTTCCGACAGGGTTCGTGGCTACACCTTC
cdr3_aa: CASISDRVRGYTF

j_call: TRBJ2-5
d_call: NA
v_call: TRBV5-1
clone_size: NA
cdr3_nt: TGCGCCAGCAGCGGGGCAGCAGGGGAGGAGACCCAGTACTTC
cdr3_aa: CASSGAAGEETQYF

j_call: TRBJ2-6
d_call: NA
v_call: TRBV30
clone_size: NA
cdr3_nt: TGTGCCTGGAGTACCCCGCACAGCACCGCTGGGGCCAACGTCCTGACTTTC
cdr3_aa: CAWSTPHSTAGANVLTF

j_call: TRBJ2-7
d_call: NA
v_call: TRBV6-1
clone_size: few
cdr3_nt: TGTGCCAGCAGTGAGAGGCCATGGGACGAGCAGTACTTC
cdr3_aa: CASSERPWDEQYF

j_call: TRBJ2-3
d_call: TRBD2
v_call: TRBV14
clone_size: NA
cdr3_nt: TGTGCCAGCAGCGGGACTAGCGGGAGAAAGCTATCTAGCACAGATACGCAGTATTTT
cdr3_aa: CASSGTSGRKLSSTDTQYF

j_call: TRBJ2-7
d_call: TRBD2
v_call: TRBV25-1
clone_size: NA
cdr3_nt: TGTGCCAGCAGTGAAGTCGGAGGACGGGGGGACTACGAGCAGTACTTC
cdr3_aa: CASSEVGGRGDYEQYF

j_call: TRBJ1-1
d_call: NA
v_call: TRBV19
clone_size: NA
cdr3_nt: TGTGCCTCGGGTTTCAAAGGGGACACTGAAGCTTTCTTT
cdr3_aa: CASGFKGDTEAFF

j_call: TRBJ2-1
d_call: TRBD1
v_call: TRBV7-9
clone_size: NA
cdr3_nt: TGTGCCAGCAGCCCGGGGACAGGGAGCTCCTACAATGAGCAGTTCTTC
cdr3_aa: CASSPGTGSSYNEQFF

j_call: TRBJ1-1
d_call: TRBD1
v_call: TRBV9
clone_size: NA
cdr3_nt: TGTGCCAGCAGCGTCCGACAGGGAATGAACACTGAAGCTTTCTTT
cdr3_aa: CASSVRQGMNTEAFF

j_call: TRBJ2-7
d_call: NA
v_call: TRBV28
clone_size: NA
cdr3_nt: TGTGCCAGCAGTTCTTCCAGCTACGAGCAGTACTTC
cdr3_aa: CASSSSSYEQYF

j_call: TRBJ1-2
d_call: NA
v_call: TRBV25-1
clone_size: NA
cdr3_nt: TGTGCCAGCAGTGAAGCTGGACAGTTCTATGGCTACACCTTC
cdr3_aa: CASSEAGQFYGYTF

j_call: TRBJ2-1
d_call: NA
v_call: TRBV5-1
clone_size: NA
cdr3_nt: TGCGCCAGCAGCTTGGATCTCGGTGGGAGCTCCTACAATGAGCAGTTCTTC
cdr3_aa: CASSLDLGGSSYNEQFF

j_call: TRBJ1-2
d_call: NA
v_call: TRBV15
clone_size: once
cdr3_nt: TGTGCCACCAGCAGAGATTATAACCCGGAGAACTATGGCTACACCTTC
cdr3_aa: CATSRDYNPENYGYTF

j_call: TRBJ2-7
d_call: TRBD1
v_call: TRBV6-6
clone_size: few
cdr3_nt: TGTGCCAGCAGTGGACAGGCCGGGGTTGGCGAGCAGTACTTC
cdr3_aa: CASSGQAGVGEQYF

j_call: TRBJ2-5
d_call: NA
v_call: TRBV9
clone_size: NA
cdr3_nt: TGTGCCAGCAGCGTAGACTTAGCGGAAAAGGGGGAGACCCAGTACTTC
cdr3_aa: CASSVDLAEKGETQYF

j_call: TRBJ1-2
d_call: TRBD1
v_call: TRBV7-2
clone_size: NA
cdr3_nt: TGTGCCAGCAGCTTAGCTGTGACAGGGCCCAGCTACACCTTC
cdr3_aa: CASSLAVTGPSYTF

j_call: TRBJ2-2
d_call: TRBD1
v_call: TRBV7-2
clone_size: NA
cdr3_nt: TGTGCCAGCAGCCGGGGACGGCGGGACAGGGTACACACCGGGGAGCTGTTTTTT
cdr3_aa: CASSRGRRDRVHTGELFF

j_call: TRBJ2-1
d_call: TRBD2
v_call: TRBV5-6
clone_size: NA
cdr3_nt: TGTGCCAGCAGCAGTAGCGGGAGGGCCTCCAATGAGCAGTTCTTC
cdr3_aa: CASSSSGRASNEQFF

j_call: TRBJ1-2
d_call: TRBD1
v_call: TRBV7-8
clone_size: NA
cdr3_nt: TGTGCCAGCAGCTTAGCGCAGGGACAGCCCTTCACTAACTATGGCTACACCTTC
cdr3_aa: CASSLAQGQPFTNYGYTF

j_call: TRBJ1-4
d_call: NA
v_call: TRBV6-1
clone_size: NA
cdr3_nt: TGTGCCAGCAGTGTTTCAATTAATGAAAAACTGTTTTTT
cdr3_aa: CASSVSINEKLFF

j_call: TRBJ2-1
d_call: NA
v_call: TRBV5-6
clone_size: NA
cdr3_nt: TGTGCCAGCAGCCCTCCGAGGCTCTCCTACAATGAGCAGTTCTTC
cdr3_aa: CASSPPRLSYNEQFF

j_call: TRBJ2-7
d_call: NA
v_call: TRBV13
clone_size: NA
cdr3_nt: TGTGCCAGCAGCTTGGGCACTCCGCGCGAGCAGTACTTC
cdr3_aa: CASSLGTPREQYF